Each of the 10 T cell receptor beta chains below was sequenced from the same sample in a study of blood T cell repertoires in COVID-19. Method: immunoSEQ multiplex PCR; TCRdb's copy keeps in-frame clones and lacks some. The table has nearly 80,000 clones, 70% to 90% seen once; the top ten hold over 4%. Material for sequencing was peripheral blood. The origin of the receptors is a woman older than 75 with active or convalescent COVID-19.

The rearrangement uses TRBV3-1 (or the pseudogene TRBV3-2) and TRBJ2-5; D is ambiguous. The V gene's germline CDR1 is LGHDT and CDR2 YNNKEL (reference sequence). V lost 5 bases, J lost 2 bases, and 12 bases lay in between. CDR3 length equals 14 residues. The CDR3: CASSSSGQQETQYF. The CDR3 DNA reads TGTGCCAGCAGCAGCTCTGGGCAGCAAGAGACCCAGTACTTC.

The chain recombines TRBV11-2 with TRBJ1-2; D may be TRBD1 (5 bases). Germline CDR1 and CDR2: SGHAT and FQNNGV. The V end lost 1 base, the J end lost 4 bases, and 16 bases lay between the germline ends. This CDR3 contains 16 residues. The CDR3 DNA follows: TGTGCCAGCAGCTTAGTTCGGGGGGGGTCACCCTATGGCTACACCTTC. Translating gives CASSLVRGGSPYGYTF.

This chain links TRBV27 with TRBJ2-2, with 10 bases matching TRBD1. This CDR3 contains 16 residues. V lost 6 bases and J lost 9; bases outside the gene matches: 13. The V gene's germline CDR1 is MNHEY and CDR2 SMNVEV (reference sequence). In DNA form, the CDR3 reads TGTGCCAGCAGCCGGACCGGGACAGGGGTCGGTAGGGAGCTGTTTTTT. Encoded protein: CASSRTGTGVGRELFF.

The chain is built from TRBV6-5 and TRBJ1-2; D possibly corresponds to TRBD1 (6 bases). This CDR3 has 16 residues. The ends were cut back, 0 bases at V and 2 bases at J, with 13 bases in the middle. Germline assignment: CDR1 MNHEY and CDR2 SVGAGI. CDR3 amino acids: CASSYSPTGTNYGYTF. CDR3 in DNA: TGTGCCAGCAGTTACTCCCCGACCGGGACAAACTATGGCTACACCTTC.

Written as DNA, the CDR3 is TGTGCCAGCAGTTTAAAGGCGGGGGGGACAGATACGCAGTATTTT. It is translated as CASSLKAGGTDTQYF. The V gene is TRBV27, the J gene TRBJ2-3; TRBD2 agrees at 9 bases. Germline-derived CDR1 and CDR2 are MNHEY and SMNVEV (reference sequence). V was pared by 2 bases and J by 3 bases, with 3 bases of the junction left unmatched. This CDR3 contains 15 residues.

The chain carries TRBV5-1 and TRBJ1-4; 9 positions match TRBD1. The CDR3 has 16 residues. V lost 1 base to trimming and J lost 4 bases; unmatched junction nucleotides: 5. CDR1 and CDR2 (germline): SGHRS, YFSETQ. The CDR3 DNA follows: TGCGCCAGCAGCTTGACCACAGGGGGCGGTAATGAAAAACTGTTTTTT. It is translated as CASSLTTGGGNEKLFF.

The chain carries TRBV2 and TRBJ2-1, with 8 nucleotides matching TRBD2. V dropped 7 bases and J dropped 10; count of bases not matched to a gene: 3. This CDR3 comprises 11 residues. CDR1 and CDR2 from the germline V gene are SNHLY and FYNNEI. The CDR3 nucleotides read TGTGCCAGCATGCGGGAGGACGAGCAGTTCTTC. Its protein product is CASMREDEQFF.

The gene calls are TRBV7-2 and TRBJ2-1, with D hard to call. V dropped 3 bases and J dropped 5 bases, with 8 bases sitting between them. The germline gives CDR1 SGHTA, CDR2 FQGNSA. The CDR3 is made up of 13 amino acids. The CDR3 spells CASSFTVDNEQFF. DNA for the CDR3: TGTGCCAGCAGCTTCACGGTTGACAATGAGCAGTTCTTC.

The chain has TRBV5-4 and TRBJ2-5; D may be TRBD2 (7 bases). The CDR3 loop spans 15 amino acids. Germline CDR1 SGHNT, CDR2 YYREEE (reference sequence). V lost 0 bases and J 0 bases, leaving 9 bases between the germline ends. The DNA for the CDR3 is TGTGCCAGCAGCTTGGGGGGGGGCCACCAAGAGACCCAGTACTTC. It specifies CASSLGGGHQETQYF.

The chain recombines TRBV5-6 with TRBJ2-4; D is ambiguous. In germline, CDR1 is SGHDT, CDR2 YYEEEE. Trimming shortened V by 0 bases and J by 11 bases, and 9 bases separated the two germline ends. There are 12 residues in the CDR3. CDR3 loop: CASSLASSVQYF. In DNA form, the CDR3 reads TGTGCCAGCAGCTTGGCTTCCTCGGTTCAGTACTTC.